The rows below give T cell receptor beta chains drawn from one sample of a study of blood T cell repertoires in COVID-19. The repertoire was sequenced with immunoSEQ multiplex PCR; TCRdb's copy has only in-frame clones and lacks some. The data show 250,000 to 350,000 clones, about nine tenths seen once. The sample was peripheral blood. The receptor set was obtained from a woman in her 30s with active or convalescent COVID-19. Each CDR3 is given with its conserved first and last residue. Each record gives: D gene, V gene, clone size, J gene, CDR3 DNA, CDR3 protein. The D gene is left open where the match is weak. Rows may omit the clone size; those that give it use once, few, many or a size class.

TRBD1	TRBV4-3	few	TRBJ1-2	TGCGCCAGCAGCCCGGCGGACAGGTTCGACTATGGCTACACCTTC	CASSPADRFDYGYTF
.	TRBV7-2	few	TRBJ1-4	TGTGCCAGCAGCTTGGGCAAAGGCGGGGAAAAACTGTTTTTT	CASSLGKGGEKLFF
.	TRBV6-6	.	TRBJ1-5	TGTGCCAGCAGCCAAATGGGGGGGGCGAGCAATCAGCCCCAGCATTTT	CASSQMGGASNQPQHF
TRBD2	TRBV5-1	.	TRBJ2-7	TGCGCCAGCAGATTAACCGGGACTAGCGGCTACGAGCAGTACTTC	CASRLTGTSGYEQYF
.	TRBV4-2	.	TRBJ1-2	TGTGCCAGCAGCCAAGATCGAGGTCTGGATGGCTACACCTTC	CASSQDRGLDGYTF
TRBD1	TRBV6-2/TRBV6-3	.	TRBJ1-2	TGTGCCAGCAGTTACCCCTGGACAGGGGTCGATGGCTACACCTTC	CASSYPWTGVDGYTF
.	TRBV21-1	few	TRBJ2-7	TGTGCCAGCAGCAAATCGAGCGGGACCGCCTACGAGCAGTACTTC	CASSKSSGTAYEQYF
.	TRBV6-5	.	TRBJ2-1	TGTGCCAGCACCAGGGGGGACAACCGCTACAATGAGCAGTTCTTC	CASTRGDNRYNEQFF
TRBD1	TRBV2	.	TRBJ2-7	TGTGCCAGCAGCGAACAGGGGGCGGGTTACGAGCAGTACTTC	CASSEQGAGYEQYF
TRBD1	TRBV18	.	TRBJ2-1	TGTGCCAGCTCGCCGACAGGGAAAGATGGTGAGCAGTTCTTC	CASSPTGKDGEQFF
.	TRBV11-3	.	TRBJ2-7	TGTGCCAGCAGCCTACTGAGATACGAGCAGTACTTC	CASSLLRYEQYF
TRBD1	TRBV7-3	.	TRBJ2-3	TGTGCCAGCAGCGCCGGGACAGGGGTCCCCGGCACAGATACGCAGTATTTT	CASSAGTGVPGTDTQYF
TRBD1	TRBV5-4	.	TRBJ1-2	TGTGCCAGCAGCTTGGCCAATCAGGGGGCCGAGGGCTACACCTTC	CASSLANQGAEGYTF
TRBD1	TRBV5-1	.	TRBJ2-2	TGCGCCAGCAGCCCGGGGACAGGGGGAGTCGGGCGGGAGCTGTTTTTT	CASSPGTGGVGRELFF
TRBD2	TRBV11-2	.	TRBJ2-3	TGTGCCAGCAGCCGGAGCGGGGCTAGCACAGATACGCAGTATTTT	CASSRSGASTDTQYF
.	TRBV5-1	.	TRBJ1-2	TGCGCCAGCAGCTTGGACGGGGGCTATGGCTACACCTTC	CASSLDGGYGYTF
TRBD2	TRBV7-2	few	TRBJ2-3	TGTGCCAGCAGCTTAAATCTAGCGGGGGGAGATACGCAGTATTTT	CASSLNLAGGDTQYF
TRBD1	TRBV6-5	.	TRBJ2-1	TGTGCCAGCAGCGAGCCAGGACAGGGACAGTTCTTC	CASSEPGQGQFF
TRBD1	TRBV3-1/TRBV3-2	.	TRBJ2-5	TGTGCCAGCAGCCAGGGACAGGTCGGAGAGACCCAGTACTTC	CASSQGQVGETQYF
TRBD2	TRBV7-2	.	TRBJ2-7	TGTGCCAGCAGCTTAGTGGGGGGGGGACTACAGGCCTACGAGCAGTACTTC	CASSLVGGGLQAYEQYF
TRBD1	TRBV7-2	few	TRBJ1-4	TGTGCCAGCAGCTTAGGGGCAGGGGGTAATGAAAAACTGTTTTTT	CASSLGAGGNEKLFF
TRBD2	TRBV10-3	.	TRBJ2-1	TGTGCCATCACTAGCGGGGGACGAGCCCCGGGGCAGTTCTTC	CAITSGGRAPGQFF
TRBD1	TRBV3-1/TRBV3-2	.	TRBJ1-1	TGTGCCAGCAGCCGATCCAGGGGGCTTAACACTGAAGCTTTCTTT	CASSRSRGLNTEAFF
TRBD1	TRBV10-3	.	TRBJ1-2	TGTGCCATCCGGGGGCAGGGGGCCTCTAACTATGGCTACACCTTC	CAIRGQGASNYGYTF
TRBD1	TRBV24-1	.	TRBJ2-7	TGTGCCACCAGTGATACCCGGGACAGGCCAATCTACGAGCAGTACTTC	CATSDTRDRPIYEQYF
TRBD2	TRBV2	.	TRBJ2-7	TGTGCCAGCAGGGGACTAGCGGGGGGCTACGAGCAGTACTTC	CASRGLAGGYEQYF
TRBD2	TRBV7-2	.	TRBJ2-6	TGTGCCAGCAGCTCCCGACTAGCGGGGGGGCCCTCCGGGGCCAACGTCCTGACTTTC	CASSSRLAGGPSGANVLTF
TRBD1	TRBV14	few	TRBJ1-6	TGTGCCAGCAGCCAACAGACAGGGAACAATTCACCCCTCCACTTT	CASSQQTGNNSPLHF
TRBD1	TRBV9	once	TRBJ2-7	TGTGCCAGCAGCCCCCGGACAGGGGGGGTCGAGCAGTACTTC	CASSPRTGGVEQYF
TRBD2	TRBV6-4	.	TRBJ2-3	TGTGCCAGCAGTGACGGGACTAGCGACACAGATACGCAGTATTTT	CASSDGTSDTDTQYF
TRBD2	TRBV4-2	.	TRBJ2-5	TGTGCCAGCAGCCGGGTTGGACTAGCGGGGGGTTTGGGAGAGACCCAGTACTTC	CASSRVGLAGGLGETQYF
.	TRBV3-1/TRBV3-2	.	TRBJ1-5	TGTGCCAGCAGCCCCAACCCGGGGGGGAATCAGCCCCAGCATTTT	CASSPNPGGNQPQHF
TRBD1	TRBV5-4	once	TRBJ1-1	TGTGCCAGCAGCCCACCCGGACAGGGGGGCATGAACACTGAAGCTTTCTTT	CASSPPGQGGMNTEAFF
TRBD1	TRBV27	.	TRBJ2-7	TGTGCCAGCAGTTCCCGGGACAGGGTTTCCTACGAGCAGTACTTC	CASSSRDRVSYEQYF
TRBD1	TRBV7-2	.	TRBJ1-2	TGTGCCAGCAGCTCCGGGACAGGTATTGGCTACACCTTC	CASSSGTGIGYTF
TRBD1	TRBV19	.	TRBJ1-1	TGTGCCAGTAGTACCTCCGGGACAGGGAGAACTGAAGCTTTCTTT	CASSTSGTGRTEAFF
TRBD1	TRBV2	.	TRBJ1-5	TGTGCCAGCAGTGAAACCGGACAGGGCAGTAATCAGCCCCAGCATTTT	CASSETGQGSNQPQHF